This T cell receptor beta chain stems from a study of response to subunit inactivated influenza vaccine. Study conclusions and caveats: The authors suggested that every seasonal influenza vaccination recruits few new T cells.

In the case of this clonotype: Its antigen is undetermined.

Trimming pared 1 base from V and 7 bases from J, leaving 14 bases between. Germline CDR1 reads MGHRA; CDR2 reads YSYEKL. The CDR3 contains 15 residues. TCRdb independently ran MiXCR on the RT-PCR reads; one entry per CDR3 protein. The sample consists of some 500,000 distinct CDR3 sequences, 25% of them appearing once. The sequence was collected from a middle-aged man who received an inactivated influenza vaccine. The sample in question was CD4+ T cells sorted from PBMCs, obtained 5 days after vaccination. The chain has TRBV4-1 and TRBJ2-1; D may be TRBD1 (6 bases). CDR3 DNA: TGCGCCAGCAGCCAAGGGGGGCGTGTCTCAAATGAGCAGTTCTTC. Translation: CASSQGGRVSNEQFF.